The 13 T cell receptor beta chains given below trace back to one sample, sequenced in a study of early T cells in non-severe SARS-CoV-2 infection. TCRdb processed the 5' RACE reads anew with MiXCR; each CDR3 protein has one entry. The sample carries approximately 45,000 distinct CDR3 sequences, under 13% recorded once. Sequencing was carried out using whole blood. The receptor source for this set is an adult who was a healthcare worker with PCR-confirmed SARS-CoV-2 infection or an uninfected control (not recorded which).

This clonotype came up many times. CDR3 amino acids: CASSQVGTENTEAFF. CDR3 bases: TGTGCCAGCAGCCAAGTAGGGACCGAGAACACTGAAGCTTTCTTT. The chain recombines TRBV4-2 with TRBJ1-1; weak D call: TRBD1 (5 bases). Per germline, CDR1 LGHNA and CDR2 YNFKEQ. The CDR3 sequence is 15 residues long. The V end was cut by 1 base, the J end by 1 base, with 10 bases between.

This chain connects TRBV12-3 or TRBV12-4 to TRBJ1-1; no reliable D call. Trimming took off 3 bases at V and 6 bases at J, with 11 bases between the two ends. The CDR3 covers 13 residues. CDR3 DNA sequence: TGTGCCAGCAGTTTTTTTACTTTGGCTGAAGCTTTCTTT. This gives the protein CASSFFTLAEAFF.

The sample holds a few counts of this clonotype. V and J are TRBV29-1 and TRBJ1-2, with D possibly matching TRBD1 (6 bases). Deletions cut 6 bases from V and 0 bases from J, with 11 bases between. Germline V gene data show CDR1 as SQVTM and CDR2 as ANQGSEA. The CDR3 loop spans 13 amino acids. CDR3 nucleotides: TGCAGCGTAGTCCGGGACACTAACTATGGCTACACCTTC. Its translation is CSVVRDTNYGYTF.

In this sample, this clonotype turned up many times. V and J are TRBV6-1 and TRBJ1-2; no definite D call. Germline V gives CDR1 MNHNS, CDR2 SASEGT. CDR3 size: 13 residues. The ends were cut back, 2 bases at V and 2 bases at J, with 6 bases in the middle. The CDR3 is CASSERENYGYTF. CDR3 bases: TGTGCCAGCAGTGAACGGGAGAACTATGGCTACACCTTC.

This clonotype appeared a few times. J is TRBJ2-2 and V is TRBV10-3; no definite D call. Germline V gives CDR1 ENHRY, CDR2 SYGVKD. CDR3 length: 12 amino acids. V was shortened by 8 bases and J by 10 bases, with 14 bases between the two germline ends. The DNA of the CDR3 is TGTGCCATCTCGAGGCGCGCGGAGGAGCTGTTTTTT. Amino acid sequence: CAISRRAEELFF.

This clonotype came up many times. This chain uses TRBV4-3 with TRBJ1-5, with D unclear. Germline CDR1 is LGHNA and CDR2 is YSLEER. Trimming removed 0 bases from V and 4 bases from J, with 4 bases in between. This CDR3 comprises 13 residues. CDR3 DNA sequence: TGCGCCAGCAGCCAAGATTGGAATCAGCCCCAGCATTTT. It codes for CASSQDWNQPQHF.

The chain joins TRBV3-1 to TRBJ2-4; D unresolved. V was trimmed by 3 bases and J by 7 bases, leaving 4 bases between them. This CDR3 comprises 11 residues. Germline CDR1 reads LGHDT; CDR2 reads YNNKEL (reference sequence). The CDR3 spells CASSQSNIQYF. The CDR3, as DNA: TGTGCCAGCAGCCAGTCGAACATTCAGTACTTC.

This clonotype has at least ten counts. The rearrangement joins TRBV27 to TRBJ2-7; TRBD1 matches 8 bases. This CDR3 is 16 amino acids long. CDR1 MNHEY and CDR2 SMNVEV come from the germline V gene (reference sequence). Trimming removed 5 bases from V and 2 bases from J; junction bases left unmatched: 11. CDR3 residues: CASSKILGTGPYEQYF. The CDR3 nucleotides read TGTGCCAGCAGTAAAATACTCGGGACAGGTCCCTACGAGCAGTACTTC.

This sequence joins TRBV20-1 and TRBJ1-2; D perhaps matches TRBD1 (6 bases). The CDR3 is 14 residues long. CDR1 is DFQATT and CDR2 is SNEGSKA in the germline V gene (reference sequence). With 1 base removed from V and 6 bases from J, the gap between germline ends came to 15 bases. The CDR3 sequence: CSARAPQGINGYTF. CDR3 DNA: TGCAGTGCTAGAGCCCCGCAGGGGATCAATGGCTACACCTTC.

The chain uses TRBV11-2 and TRBJ2-5, with D hard to call. Germline V CDR1 and CDR2: SGHAT, FQNNGV. The CDR3 totals 14 residues. The V and J ends lost 5 bases and 10 bases respectively, with 20 bases between them. CDR3 loop: CASSPLRVQSIQYF. The CDR3 bases are TGTGCCAGCAGCCCTCTTCGGGTGCAGAGTATCCAGTACTTC.

This clonotype was detected only a few times. The chain joins TRBV7-2 to TRBJ2-3; D remains ambiguous. The V end lost 4 bases, the J end lost 5 bases, and 7 bases lay between the germline ends. Germline V gene data show CDR1 as SGHTA and CDR2 as FQGNSA. The CDR3 is 12 residues long. The CDR3 is CASSSMRDTQYF. The DNA for the CDR3 is TGTGCCAGCAGCTCCATGAGAGATACGCAGTATTTT.

This clonotype was seen only a few times. V and J are TRBV7-9 and TRBJ1-6; a weak D match, TRBD1 (5 bases). Germline values: CDR1 SEHNR, CDR2 FQNEAQ (reference sequence). This CDR3 comprises 21 residues. V lost 5 bases, J lost 0 bases, and 26 bases lay in between. CDR3 protein: CASSPMVTGTHLSSYNSPLHF. The CDR3 DNA is TGTGCCAGCAGCCCCATGGTCACAGGAACCCATCTTAGCTCCTATAATTCACCCCTCCACTTT.

J is TRBJ1-4 and V is TRBV5-1; TRBD1 might be the D (6 bases). With 6 bases removed from V and 7 bases from J, the gap between germline ends came to 16 bases. Germline CDR1 reads SGHRS; CDR2 reads YFSETQ. CDR3 length: 14 amino acids. The CDR3: CASTRQEAGEKLFF. CDR3 bases: TGCGCCAGCACCCGACAGGAGGCAGGTGAAAAACTGTTTTTT.